This record covers a single T cell receptor beta chain. This specimen belongs to a study of low-dose radiotherapy and immunotherapy resistance in tumors. Overall study context: Cohort 1 was given 0.5 Gy fractions every 2 weeks, 6.5 Gy in total. Patients were on oral aspirin 300 mg taken daily for four cycles from cycle 1 day 1. The study gave Cohort 2 1 Gy per fraction every two weeks, totaling 13 Gy over 26 weeks.

Sample time point: after trial treatment. Treatment of the sample: LDRT plus nivolumab, ipilimumab, low-dose cyclophosphamide and aspirin (RACIN trial). The patients who were eligible all carried advanced solid tumors that lacked tumor-infiltrating lymphocytes, meaning the tumors were TIL-negative. Germline CDR1 is SGHTA and CDR2 is FQGNSA. The CDR3 consists of 14 residues. V was clipped by 5 bases and J by 3 bases, with 14 bases between them. TRAV and TRBV primers primed cDNA for both TCRalpha and TCRbeta. PCR amplification of the TCRs was performed with Phusion for 20 to 25 PCR cycles, and it relied on a constant-region primer together with a V-primer adapter. TCRdb fed the reads into MiXCR, producing one record per CDR3 protein. Seen here are about 30,000 distinct CDR3 sequences, about 53% observed once, and the top ten hold roughly 5%.

V is TRBV7-2 and J is TRBJ2-7; either TRBD1 or TRBD2 may fit D (5 bases each). The sequence came from a male donor with gallbladder cancer. The specimen comprised PBMCs, sampled after low-dose radiotherapy plus immunotherapy. CDR3 region: CASSPSGPRYEQYF. CDR3 sequence (DNA): TGTGCCAGCAGCCCTTCGGGACCCCGCTACGAGCAGTACTTC.